What follows are 29 T cell receptor beta chains derived from one specimen sequenced in a study of blood T cell repertoires in COVID-19. Profiling relied on immunoSEQ multiplex PCR, and the TCRdb table lists in-frame clones only, not all of them. The table records about 260,000 clones, more than 75% of them present only once. Material for sequencing was peripheral blood. The receptors were sampled from a woman aged 60-75 years with COVID-19, enrolled during active disease.

This chain uses TRBV11-2 with TRBJ1-6; tentatively, D is TRBD1 (5 bases). Germline CDR1 reads SGHAT; CDR2 reads FQNNGV. V was cut by 0 bases and J by 7 bases, with 10 bases left in between. The CDR3 covers 15 residues. The CDR3 nucleotides are TGTGCCAGCAGCTTAGACGGGGGTCGGAATTCACCCCTCCACTTT. Protein product: CASSLDGGRNSPLHF.

The chain joins TRBV2 to TRBJ2-1, with 10 positions matching TRBD2. J lost 7 bases, V lost 8 bases, and 5 bases had no gene match. CDR1 is SNHLY, CDR2 FYNNEI, per germline. The CDR3 contains 13 residues. In DNA, the CDR3 is TGTGCCAGCGCTAGCGGGAGTAATAATGAGCAGTTCTTC. It is translated as CASASGSNNEQFF.

The V call is TRBV14, the J call TRBJ2-7, with a tentative D call TRBD2 (6 bases). Germline CDR1 SGHDN, CDR2 FVKESK. This CDR3 is built from 16 residues. V was shortened by 0 bases and J by 7 bases, with 19 bases between the two germline ends. CDR3 coding DNA: TGTGCCAGCAGCCAAGATCGTCCCCTAGCGAGGAGGGAGCAGTACTTC. Translation gives CASSQDRPLARREQYF.

The chain links TRBV28 to TRBJ2-3; 12 positions agree with TRBD2. This CDR3 spans 19 amino acids. V dropped 2 bases and J dropped 3; count of bases not matched to a gene: 12. The germline CDR1 and CDR2 sequences are MDHEN and SYDVKM. The DNA for the CDR3 is TGTGCCAGCAGTTTAGGGGCGAGTTGGCTAGCGGGGGGGACAGATACGCAGTATTTT. Its protein product is CASSLGASWLAGGTDTQYF.

This clone appeared a few times. J is TRBJ2-3 and V is TRBV3-1 (or the pseudogene TRBV3-2); 10 bases match TRBD2. Per the germline V gene, CDR1 is LGHDT and CDR2 is YNNKEL (reference sequence). This CDR3 spans 16 amino acids. The J segment lost 4 bases and the V segment lost 2 bases, leaving 6 bases of the junction unmatched. CDR3 sequence: CASSQPSGRGADTQYF. The CDR3 DNA is TGTGCCAGCAGCCAACCTAGCGGGAGAGGCGCAGATACGCAGTATTTT.

The J gene is TRBJ1-3, the V gene TRBV30; D is unclear. The germline CDR1 and CDR2 sequences are GTSNPN and SVGIG (reference sequence). The CDR3 has 12 residues. With 5 bases removed from V and 9 bases from J, the gap between germline ends came to 14 bases. CDR3 sequence reads: CAWAPSVGTIYF. CDR3 bases: TGTGCCTGGGCCCCGAGCGTGGGCACCATATATTTT.

The chain links TRBV9 to TRBJ2-7; 10 nucleotides line up with TRBD1. The V and J ends lost 3 bases and 5 bases, in that order; junction bases with no gene match: 5. There are 14 residues in the CDR3. Germline V lookup: CDR1 SGDLS, CDR2 YYNGEE. CDR3 in DNA: TGTGCCAGCAGCGGGGGACAGGGGTTCCACGAGCAGTACTTC. Amino acids: CASSGGQGFHEQYF.

This clone came up once. The chain carries TRBV3-1 (or the pseudogene TRBV3-2) and TRBJ1-4; the match to TRBD1 covers 7 bases. This CDR3 region has 16 residues. The germline V gene encodes CDR1 LGHDT and CDR2 YNNKEL (reference sequence). Trimming took 4 bases from V and 10 from J; bases not matched to a gene: 15. CDR3 coding DNA: TGTGCCAGCAGCCCTAACAGGGGAGTCGGGGGCGGAAAACTGTTTTTT. It encodes CASSPNRGVGGGKLFF.

CDR3 amino acids: CASSQAADSGKGYGELFF. CDR3 coding DNA: TGCGCCAGCAGCCAAGCGGCCGATAGCGGAAAAGGGTACGGGGAGCTGTTTTTT. The genes are TRBV4-3 and TRBJ2-2; possible D gene TRBD2, 6 bases. Germline V gene lookup returns CDR1 LGHNA and CDR2 YSLEER. The V end was cut by 1 base, the J end by 7 bases, with 22 bases between. This CDR3 region has 18 residues.

The CDR3 DNA sequence: TGTGCCAGCAGTCCGGGACTAGCGGGAGCTTCGTCGGGTGAGGAGCAGTTCTTC. This sequence encodes CASSPGLAGASSGEEQFF. The chain is built from TRBV27 and TRBJ2-1, with 14 bases lining up with TRBD2. V trimming: 5 bases; J trimming: 10 bases; junction bases outside the gene matches: 16. The CDR3 covers 18 residues. The V gene's germline CDR1 is MNHEY and CDR2 SMNVEV (reference sequence).

V is TRBV10-3 and J is TRBJ2-7; 8 positions match TRBD1. Germline V gene sequence: CDR1 ENHRY, CDR2 SYGVKD. With V trimmed by 5 bases and J by 4 bases, 4 bases remained unmatched. The CDR3 covers 13 residues. The CDR3 loop is CAISQGARYEQYF. The CDR3 region has the DNA TGTGCCATCAGTCAGGGGGCGAGGTACGAGCAGTACTTC.

The chain uses TRBV5-1 and TRBJ2-1; TRBD2 might be the D (6 bases). This CDR3 contains 16 residues. V lost 0 bases, J lost 5 bases, and 15 bases lay in between. Germline-derived CDR1 and CDR2 are SGHRS and YFSETQ. The DNA for the CDR3 is TGCGCCAGCAGCTTGGACTCGCGGGGAGGCCACAATGAGCAGTTCTTC. This encodes CASSLDSRGGHNEQFF.

This chain connects TRBV7-3 to TRBJ1-6; possible D gene TRBD1, 6 bases. Trimming shortened V by 1 base and J by 8 bases, and 12 bases separated the two germline ends. Germline values: CDR1 SGHTA, CDR2 FQGTGA. This CDR3 contains 15 residues. Here the CDR3 reads CASSLIARGDSPLHF. The CDR3 coding sequence is TGTGCCAGCAGCTTAATAGCCAGGGGTGATTCACCCCTCCACTTT.

This chain links TRBV6-2 or TRBV6-3 with TRBJ2-7, with TRBD2 identical over 9 bases. The germline V gene has CDR1 MNHEY and CDR2 SVGEGT. CDR3 size: 18 residues. Germline trimming cut 5 bases from V and 2 bases from J; bases unmatched to any gene: 16. CDR3 bases: TGTGCCAGCAGTCCCTTTGCTAGCGGGAATACCGTCCCCTACGAGCAGTACTTC. Protein: CASSPFASGNTVPYEQYF.

The V call is TRBV19, the J call TRBJ2-7, with 10 bases matching TRBD1. This CDR3 is 14 amino acids long. V trimming: 4 bases; J trimming: 6 bases; junction bases outside the gene matches: 6. Germline V gene data show CDR1 as LNHDA and CDR2 as SQIVND (reference sequence). CDR3 in DNA: TGTGCCAGTAGTACCGGGACAGGGGTCGCCGAGCAGTACTTC. As protein: CASSTGTGVAEQYF.

The CDR3 DNA reads TGTGCCAGTAGTATGGGATGGATCGGGACAGGGGAGAGCCGAGATACGCAGTATTTT. Translation gives CASSMGWIGTGESRDTQYF. This chain uses TRBV19 with TRBJ2-3; 10 positions match TRBD1. The ends lost 3 bases at V and 5 bases at J; junction bases unmatched: 17. The CDR3 contains 19 residues. Germline V gene sequence: CDR1 LNHDA, CDR2 SQIVND (reference sequence).

V usage is TRBV6-6 and J usage is TRBJ1-5; 8 nucleotides agree with TRBD1. The germline V gene has CDR1 MNHNY and CDR2 SVGAGI (reference sequence). J was trimmed by 8 bases and V by 5 bases; bases with no gene match: 8. The CDR3 is 14 residues long. DNA of the CDR3: TGTGCCAGCAGTATGACAGGGGCTAGCGAGCCCCAGCATTTT. Encoded protein: CASSMTGASEPQHF.

V is TRBV18 and J is TRBJ1-5; D remains unclear. Germline CDR1 and CDR2: KGHSH and LQKENI. CDR3 length: 15 residues. V lost 2 bases to trimming and J lost 0 bases, with 8 bases between them. The DNA for the CDR3 is TGTGCCAGCTCACCAACCACAGATAGCAATCAGCCCCAGCATTTT. Translation: CASSPTTDSNQPQHF.

The J gene is TRBJ2-7, the V gene TRBV19; 14 nucleotides match TRBD2. V shed 5 bases and J 3 bases; nucleotides not matched to a gene: 3. Looked up from germline, CDR1 is LNHDA and CDR2 is SQIVND (reference sequence). This CDR3 has 15 amino acids. The CDR3 DNA sequence: TGTGCCAGTAGTCGACTAGCGGGAGGGAACTACGAGCAGTACTTC. It is translated as CASSRLAGGNYEQYF. The full variable domain, completed using reference TRBV19 and TRBJ2-7, is DGGITQSPKYLFRKEGQNVTLSCEQNLNHDAMYWYRQDPGQGLRLIYYSQIVNDFQKGDIAEGYSVSREKKESFPLTVTSAQKNPTAFYLCASSRLAGGNYEQYFGPGTRLTVT.

To note about this clone: An end of the junction differs from the germline gene, which may be a read error. Other DNA variants within this sample encode the same CDR3. J is TRBJ1-5 and V is TRBV12-3 or TRBV12-4, with TRBD1 matching over 7 bases. The CDR3 loop spans 13 amino acids. CDR3 loop: CASSLGGGQPQHF. CDR3 coding DNA: TGTGCCAGCAGCTTAGGGGGCGGCCAGCCCCAGCATTTT.

The chain is built from TRBV6-5 and TRBJ2-5; D gene unclear. The CDR3 runs 13 residues. Germline CDR1 and CDR2: MNHEY and SVGAGI. V lost 6 bases and J 9 bases, leaving 17 bases between the germline ends. CDR3 bases: TGTGCCAGCAGAGATCCTACCCGTCGGGCCCAGTACTTC. Its translation is CASRDPTRRAQYF.

This chain joins TRBV7-5 and TRBJ2-2; the table's D call, TRBD2, has no DNA check behind it. TRBV7-5 is listed as a pseudogene. This CDR3 is built from 15 residues. The CDR3 reads CVRSIPAGKDGELFF. In nucleotides, the CDR3 is TGTGTCAGAAGCATACCAGCGGGAAAGGACGGGGAGCTGTTTTTT.

The rearrangement links TRBV2 to TRBJ1-2, with no clear D. The CDR3 loop spans 12 amino acids. Germline loops: CDR1 SNHLY, CDR2 FYNNEI. V dropped 6 bases and J dropped 4 bases, with 9 bases sitting between them. In nucleotides, the CDR3 is TGTGCCAGCAGCGGTCGAACCTATGGCTACACCTTC. Amino acid sequence: CASSGRTYGYTF.

V gene TRBV4-2 combines with J gene TRBJ1-1, with TRBD1 matching over 8 bases. V lost 3 bases, J lost 5 bases, and 8 bases stayed unmatched. Looked up from germline, CDR1 is LGHNA and CDR2 is YNFKEQ. The CDR3 totals 15 residues. The CDR3 sequence is CASSQTLTGGTEAFF. In DNA, the CDR3 is TGTGCCAGCAGCCAGACCTTAACAGGGGGGACTGAAGCTTTCTTT.

This clone was seen a handful of times. The chain carries TRBV20-1 and TRBJ2-1, with TRBD2 matching over 7 bases. Germline loops: CDR1 DFQATT, CDR2 SNEGSKA (reference sequence). The CDR3 spans 15 residues. V shed 3 bases and J 3 bases; nucleotides not matched to a gene: 8. Here the CDR3 reads CSASGRGGYYNEQFF. In nucleotides, the CDR3 is TGCAGTGCTAGTGGGAGGGGCGGCTACTACAATGAGCAGTTCTTC.

The CDR3 here is CATSPHREGTEAFF. In DNA form, the CDR3 reads TGTGCCACCAGCCCCCACAGGGAAGGGACTGAAGCTTTCTTT. J is TRBJ1-1 and V is TRBV15; D is perhaps TRBD1 (6 bases). V was cut by 5 bases and J by 5 bases, with 15 bases left in between. The germline CDR1 and CDR2 sequences are LNHNV and YYDKDF (reference sequence). The CDR3 is 14 amino acids. The full variable domain, with the rest looked up from reference TRBV15 and TRBJ1-1, is DAMVIQNPRYQVTQFGKPVTLSCSQTLNHNVMYWYQQKSSQAPKLLFHYYDKDFNNEADTPDNFQSRRPNTSFCFLDIRSPGLGDTAMYLCATSPHREGTEAFFGQGTRLTVV.

The rearrangement uses TRBV7-9 and TRBJ2-5; TRBD1 aligns across 12 bases. Germline V gene sequence: CDR1 SEHNR, CDR2 FQNEAQ (reference sequence). The CDR3 totals 16 residues. V lost 1 base, J lost 5 bases, and 5 bases stayed unmatched. CDR3 coding DNA: TGTGCCAGCAGCTTAGGTGGGACAGGGGGCCAGGAGACCCAGTACTTC. Translating it yields CASSLGGTGGQETQYF.

This rearrangement joins TRBV27 to TRBJ2-6, with a weak D call TRBD2 (5 bases). The CDR3 is made up of 23 amino acids. Germline lookup yields CDR1 MNHEY and CDR2 SMNVEV (reference sequence). V dropped 1 base and J dropped 2 bases, with 30 bases sitting between them. The CDR3 bases are TGTGCCAGCAGTTTATTCCTCACAAATATCCGGACGGGATCTAACGCTGGGGCCAACGTCCTGACTTTC. Translating it yields CASSLFLTNIRTGSNAGANVLTF.

DNA for the CDR3: TGCGCCAGCAGCCATGCACAGGGTGCCGGGGAGCTGTTTTTT. Its protein is CASSHAQGAGELFF. The genes are TRBV4-1 and TRBJ2-2, with D possibly TRBD1 on 6 matching bases. Trimming pared 3 bases from V and 6 bases from J, leaving 11 bases between. The CDR3 runs 14 residues. Germline V gene lookup returns CDR1 MGHRA and CDR2 YSYEKL.